The T cell receptor (beta chain) described here comes from a study of blood T cells in healthy people across ages. Study outcomes and limitations: Because donor CMV status was unknown, expanded clonotype changes were possibly confounded.

This clonotype was seen at least ten times. Its antigen is as yet unknown. Next came a second PCR, run for about 6 to 11 cycles, which used a sample-barcoded 5' primer along with a J-beta primer mix. MiXCR, run by TCRdb on the 5' RACE reads, gives a single entry per CDR3 protein. The sample holds around 870,000 distinct CDR3 sequences; around 30% are singletons and the top ten take 15% to 20%. Trimming removed 0 bases from V and 4 bases from J, with 12 bases in between. This CDR3 has 15 amino acids. Germline V gives CDR1 LGHNA, CDR2 YNFKEQ. Material: blood. The V gene is TRBV4-2, the J gene TRBJ2-5, with D tentatively TRBD1 or TRBD2 (5 bases each). This TCR was sampled from a woman older than 75 in good health. This CDR3 reads CASSQDRAGRETQYF. In DNA, the CDR3 is TGTGCCAGCAGCCAAGATCGGGCAGGGAGAGAGACCCAGTACTTC.